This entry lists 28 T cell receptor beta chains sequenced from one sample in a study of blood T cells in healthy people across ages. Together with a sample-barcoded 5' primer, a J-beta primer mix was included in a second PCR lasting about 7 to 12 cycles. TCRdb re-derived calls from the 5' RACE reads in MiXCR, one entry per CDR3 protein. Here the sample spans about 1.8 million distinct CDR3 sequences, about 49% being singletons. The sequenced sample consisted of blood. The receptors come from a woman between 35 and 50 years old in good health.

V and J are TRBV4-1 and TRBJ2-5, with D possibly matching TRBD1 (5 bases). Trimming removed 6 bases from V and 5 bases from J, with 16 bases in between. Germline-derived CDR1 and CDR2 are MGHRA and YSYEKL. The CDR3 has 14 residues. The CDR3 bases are TGCGCCAGCAGTCCATCTAGGTCAGGGGAGACCCAGTACTTC. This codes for CASSPSRSGETQYF.

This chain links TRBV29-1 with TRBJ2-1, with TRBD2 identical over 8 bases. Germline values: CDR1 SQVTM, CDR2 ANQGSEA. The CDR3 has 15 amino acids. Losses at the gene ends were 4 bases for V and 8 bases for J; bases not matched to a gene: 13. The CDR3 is CSVGPGGARTDEQFF. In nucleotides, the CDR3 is TGCAGCGTTGGCCCCGGGGGGGCTCGCACTGATGAGCAGTTCTTC.

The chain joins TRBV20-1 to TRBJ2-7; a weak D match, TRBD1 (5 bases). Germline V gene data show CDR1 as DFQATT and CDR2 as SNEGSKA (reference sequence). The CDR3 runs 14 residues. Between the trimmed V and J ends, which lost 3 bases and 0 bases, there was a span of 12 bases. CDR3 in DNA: TGCAGTGCTAGGTACAGGCTTAGCTCCTACGAGCAGTACTTC. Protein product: CSARYRLSSYEQYF.

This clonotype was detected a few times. The CDR3 nucleotides are TGTGCCAGCAGTACCGGGGGTAAAAATACGCAGTATTTT. It encodes CASSTGGKNTQYF. The chain couples TRBV28 to TRBJ2-3, with D tentatively TRBD2 (6 bases). This CDR3 region has 13 residues. CDR1 is MDHEN and CDR2 is SYDVKM in the germline V gene. V lost 5 bases and J lost 7, with 13 bases in between.

This CDR3 is CASSLVDSLAKNIQYF. The CDR3 DNA sequence: TGTGCCAGCAGCTTGGTAGACAGTCTAGCCAAAAACATTCAGTACTTC. The gene calls are TRBV5-7 and TRBJ2-4; a weak D match, TRBD1 (5 bases). TRBV5-7 is an ORF for which the function is uncertain. The CDR3 covers 16 residues. The V and J ends lost 0 bases and 0 bases respectively, with 10 bases between them.

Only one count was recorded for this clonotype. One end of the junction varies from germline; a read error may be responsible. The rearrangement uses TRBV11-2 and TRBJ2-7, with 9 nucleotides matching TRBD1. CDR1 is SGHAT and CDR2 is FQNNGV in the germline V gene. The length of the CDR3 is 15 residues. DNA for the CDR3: TGTGCCGGCAGCGCCCGGGACAGGGACTCCTACGAGCAGTACTTC. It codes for CAGSARDRDSYEQYF.

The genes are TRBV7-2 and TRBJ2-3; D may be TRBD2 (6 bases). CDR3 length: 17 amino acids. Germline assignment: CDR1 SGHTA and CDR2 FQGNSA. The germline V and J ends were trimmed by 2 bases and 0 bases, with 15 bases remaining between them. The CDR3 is CASSLFPSAGSTDTQYF. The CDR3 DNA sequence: TGTGCCAGCAGCTTATTCCCCTCCGCGGGGAGCACAGATACGCAGTATTTT.

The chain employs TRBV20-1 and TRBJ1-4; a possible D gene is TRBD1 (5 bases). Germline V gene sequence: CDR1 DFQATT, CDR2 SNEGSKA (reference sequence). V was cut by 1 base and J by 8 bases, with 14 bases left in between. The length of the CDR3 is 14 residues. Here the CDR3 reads CSARGGGEKEKLFF. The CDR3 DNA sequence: TGCAGTGCTAGAGGTGGGGGGGAAAAGGAAAAACTGTTTTTT.

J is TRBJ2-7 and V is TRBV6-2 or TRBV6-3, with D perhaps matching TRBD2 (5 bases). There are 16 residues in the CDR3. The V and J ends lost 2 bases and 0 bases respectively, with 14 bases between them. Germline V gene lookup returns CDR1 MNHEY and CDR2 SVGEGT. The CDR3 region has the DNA TGTGCCAGCAGTTACCTCAAGGACTCATACTCCTACGAGCAGTACTTC. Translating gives CASSYLKDSYSYEQYF.

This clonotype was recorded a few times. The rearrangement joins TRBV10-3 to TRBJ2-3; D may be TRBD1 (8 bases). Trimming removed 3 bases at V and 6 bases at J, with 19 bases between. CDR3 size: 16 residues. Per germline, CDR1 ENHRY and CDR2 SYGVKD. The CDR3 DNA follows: TGTGCCATCAGTGAAGAGGGGGGGACAGGTGCGGATACGCAGTATTTT. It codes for CAISEEGGTGADTQYF.

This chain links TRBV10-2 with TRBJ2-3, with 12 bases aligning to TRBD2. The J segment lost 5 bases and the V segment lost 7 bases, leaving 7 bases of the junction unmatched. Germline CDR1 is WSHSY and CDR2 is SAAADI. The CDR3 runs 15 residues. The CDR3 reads CASTSGGAGGDTQYF. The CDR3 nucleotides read TGCGCCAGCACTAGCGGGGGGGCCGGGGGAGATACGCAGTATTTT.

For the CDR3, the DNA is TGTGCCACTTCGGACAGGGGGCCAAACATTCACTACTTC. Amino acid sequence: CATSDRGPNIHYF. The V and J genes are TRBV2 and TRBJ2-7, with 11 nucleotides matching TRBD1. The CDR3 loop spans 13 amino acids. V was clipped by 10 bases and J by 13 bases; unmatched bases: 15. The V gene's germline CDR1 is SNHLY and CDR2 FYNNEI.

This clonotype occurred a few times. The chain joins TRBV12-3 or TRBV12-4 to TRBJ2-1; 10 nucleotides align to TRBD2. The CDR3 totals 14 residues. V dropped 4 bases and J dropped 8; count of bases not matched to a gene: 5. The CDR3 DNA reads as TGTGCCAGCAGTTGGAGCGGGGGGGCCTATGAGCAGTTCTTC. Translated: CASSWSGGAYEQFF.

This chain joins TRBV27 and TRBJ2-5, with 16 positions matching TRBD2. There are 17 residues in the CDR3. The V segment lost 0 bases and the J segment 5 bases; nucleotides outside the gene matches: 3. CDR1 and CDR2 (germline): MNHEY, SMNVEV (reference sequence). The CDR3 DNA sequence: TGTGCCAGCAGTTTATCGGGGACTAGCGGGGGGGCGGAGACCCAGTACTTC. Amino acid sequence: CASSLSGTSGGAETQYF.

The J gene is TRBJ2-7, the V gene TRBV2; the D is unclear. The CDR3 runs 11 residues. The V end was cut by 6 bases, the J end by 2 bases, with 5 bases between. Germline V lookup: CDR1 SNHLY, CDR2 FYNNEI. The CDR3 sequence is CASRTAYEQYF. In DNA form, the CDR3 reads TGTGCCAGCAGAACCGCCTACGAGCAGTACTTC.

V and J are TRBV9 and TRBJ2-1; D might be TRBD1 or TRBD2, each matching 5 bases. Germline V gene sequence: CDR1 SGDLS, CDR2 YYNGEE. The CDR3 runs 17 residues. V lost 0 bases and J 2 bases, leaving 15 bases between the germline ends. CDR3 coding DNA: TGTGCCAGCAGCGTAGAGGGACGGGGCTACCCCTACAATGAGCAGTTCTTC. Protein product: CASSVEGRGYPYNEQFF. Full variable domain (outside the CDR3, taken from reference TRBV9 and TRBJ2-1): DSGVTQTPKHLITATGQRVTLRCSPRSGDLSVYWYQQSLDQGLQFLIQYYNGEERAKGNILERFSAQQFPDLHSELNLSSLELGDSALYFCASSVEGRGYPYNEQFFGPGTRLTVL.

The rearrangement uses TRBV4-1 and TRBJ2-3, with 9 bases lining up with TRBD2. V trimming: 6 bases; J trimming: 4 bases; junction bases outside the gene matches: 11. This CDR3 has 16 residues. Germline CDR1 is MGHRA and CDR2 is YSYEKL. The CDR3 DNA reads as TGCGCCAGCAGGGATCTAGCGGGATTGCGGGCAGATACGCAGTATTTT. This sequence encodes CASRDLAGLRADTQYF.

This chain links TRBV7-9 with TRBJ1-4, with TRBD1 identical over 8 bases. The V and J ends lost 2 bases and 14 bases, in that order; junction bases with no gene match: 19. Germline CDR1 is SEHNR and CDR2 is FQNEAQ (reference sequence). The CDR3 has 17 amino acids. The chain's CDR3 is CASSLTPGTGLTRVLFF. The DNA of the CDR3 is TGTGCCAGCAGCTTAACACCTGGGACAGGCCTTACCCGGGTGCTGTTTTTT. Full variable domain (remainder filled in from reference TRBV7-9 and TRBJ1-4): DTGVSQNPRHKITKRGQNVTFRCDPISEHNRLYWYRQTLGQGPEFLTYFQNEAQLEKSRLLSDRFSAERPKGSFSTLEIQRTEQGDSAMYLCASSLTPGTGLTRVLFFGSGTQLSVL.

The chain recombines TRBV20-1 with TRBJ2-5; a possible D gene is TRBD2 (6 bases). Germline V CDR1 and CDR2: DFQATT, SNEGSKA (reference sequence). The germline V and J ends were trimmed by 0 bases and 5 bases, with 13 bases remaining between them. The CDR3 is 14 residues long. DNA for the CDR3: TGCAGTGCTAGAGATCAAGAGGAGGGGGAGACCCAGTACTTC. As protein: CSARDQEEGETQYF.

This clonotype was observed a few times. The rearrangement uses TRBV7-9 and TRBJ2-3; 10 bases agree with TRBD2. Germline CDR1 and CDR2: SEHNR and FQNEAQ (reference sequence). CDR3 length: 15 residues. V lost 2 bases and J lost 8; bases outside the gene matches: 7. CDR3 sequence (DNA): TGTGCCAGCAGCTTAATCAGCGGGGGGGCTGCTACGCAGTATTTT. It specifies CASSLISGGAATQYF.

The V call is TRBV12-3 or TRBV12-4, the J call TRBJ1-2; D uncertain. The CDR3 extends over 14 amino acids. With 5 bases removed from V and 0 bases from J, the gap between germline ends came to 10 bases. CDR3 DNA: TGTGCCAGCAGTGATGACGGTTCTAACTATGGCTACACCTTC. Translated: CASSDDGSNYGYTF.

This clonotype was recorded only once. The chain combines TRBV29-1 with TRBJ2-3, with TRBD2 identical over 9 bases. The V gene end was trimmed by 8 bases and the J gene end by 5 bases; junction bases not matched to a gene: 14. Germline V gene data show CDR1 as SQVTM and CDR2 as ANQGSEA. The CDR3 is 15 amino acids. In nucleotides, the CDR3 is TGCAGCCCTAAAGGTGGCGGGGGGGCCGGAGATACGCAGTATTTT. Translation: CSPKGGGGAGDTQYF.

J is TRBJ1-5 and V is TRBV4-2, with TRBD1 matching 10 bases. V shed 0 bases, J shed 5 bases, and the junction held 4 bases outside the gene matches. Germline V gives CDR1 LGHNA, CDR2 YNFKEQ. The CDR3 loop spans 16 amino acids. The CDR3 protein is CASSQEVGTGDQPQHF. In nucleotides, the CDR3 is TGTGCCAGCAGCCAAGAAGTCGGGACAGGGGATCAGCCCCAGCATTTT.

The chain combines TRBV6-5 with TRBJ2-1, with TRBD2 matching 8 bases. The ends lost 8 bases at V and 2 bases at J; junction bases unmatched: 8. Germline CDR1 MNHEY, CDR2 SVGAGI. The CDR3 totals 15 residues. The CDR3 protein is CASAYVGGAYNEQFF. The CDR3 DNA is TGTGCCAGCGCATATGTCGGGGGGGCCTACAATGAGCAGTTCTTC.

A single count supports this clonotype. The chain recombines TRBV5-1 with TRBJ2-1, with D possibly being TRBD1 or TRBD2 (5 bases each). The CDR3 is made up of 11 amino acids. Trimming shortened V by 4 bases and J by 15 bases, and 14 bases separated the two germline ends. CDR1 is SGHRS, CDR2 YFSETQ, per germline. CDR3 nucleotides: TGCGCCAGCAGCCCCGGGACCGAAAGGTTCTTC. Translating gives CASSPGTERFF.

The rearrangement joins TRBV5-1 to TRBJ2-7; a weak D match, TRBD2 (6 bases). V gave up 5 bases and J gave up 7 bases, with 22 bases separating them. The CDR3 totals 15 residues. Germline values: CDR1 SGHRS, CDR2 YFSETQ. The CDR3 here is CASRTRFAVYNEQYF. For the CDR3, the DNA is TGCGCCAGCAGGACTAGGTTCGCGGTCTACAATGAGCAGTACTTC. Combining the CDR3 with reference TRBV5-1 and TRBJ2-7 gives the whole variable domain KAGVTQTPRYLIKTRGQQVTLSCSPISGHRSVSWYQQTPGQGLQFLFEYFSETQRNKGNFPGRFSGRQFSNSRSEMNVSTLELGDSALYLCASRTRFAVYNEQYFGPGTRLTVT.

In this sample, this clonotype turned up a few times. The CDR3 protein is CASSLGTSGGSIQYF. The CDR3 DNA reads TGTGCCAGCAGCTTGGGGACTAGCGGGGGTAGTATCCAGTACTTC. V usage is TRBV13 and J usage is TRBJ2-5, with 14 bases lining up with TRBD2. Germline CDR1 reads PRHDT; CDR2 reads FYEKMQ (reference sequence). The CDR3 length is 15 residues. The V segment lost 3 bases and the J segment 10 bases; nucleotides outside the gene matches: 7.

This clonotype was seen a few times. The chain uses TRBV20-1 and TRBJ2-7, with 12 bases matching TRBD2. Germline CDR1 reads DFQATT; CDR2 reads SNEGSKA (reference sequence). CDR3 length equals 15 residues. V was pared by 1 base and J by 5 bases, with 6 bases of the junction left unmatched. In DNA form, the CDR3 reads TGCAGTGCTAGAGCCGCTAGCGGGGGGGCTCACGAGCAGTACTTC. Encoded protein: CSARAASGGAHEQYF.